The next 14 T cell receptor beta chains were all read from a single sample in a study of PD-1 blockade in classical Hodgkin lymphoma. Each patient's relapse followed autologous stem cell transplantation, and brentuximab vedotin exposure varied. Clones were read by immunoSEQ multiplex PCR, and TCRdb kept only the in-frame ones, dropping some. The sample carries about 13,000 clones, 82% recorded once. The sample here was peripheral blood mononuclear cells (PBMCs), taken at baseline. The receptors shown here come from a human donor with classical Hodgkin lymphoma.

This sequence joins TRBV6-6 and TRBJ1-1; D gene ambiguous. The CDR3 length is 13 residues. Trimming took off 2 bases at V and 10 bases at J, with 14 bases between the two ends. The V gene's germline CDR1 is MNHNY and CDR2 SVGAGI (reference sequence). CDR3 in DNA: TGTGCCAGCAGTTACACCCCCCGGGTTCGAGCTTTCTTT. This translates into CASSYTPRVRAFF.

The chain is built from TRBV19 and TRBJ1-1; a weak D match, TRBD1 (6 bases). CDR3 size: 14 residues. V was pared by 4 bases and J by 6 bases, with 15 bases between. Germline V gene lookup returns CDR1 LNHDA and CDR2 SQIVND (reference sequence). This CDR3 is CASSNQGQFPEAFF. The CDR3 coding sequence is TGTGCCAGTAGTAATCAAGGACAGTTTCCTGAAGCTTTCTTT.

The CDR3 loop is CASSLVSRSNQPQHF. In nucleotides, the CDR3 is TGTGCCAGCAGCTTAGTCTCCCGTAGCAATCAGCCCCAGCATTTT. The chain joins TRBV7-2 to TRBJ1-5; D is unresolved. Germline V gives CDR1 SGHTA, CDR2 FQGNSA. This CDR3 contains 15 residues. Trimming left V 1 base short and J 0 bases short, with 7 bases between.

The chain couples TRBV27 to TRBJ2-1, with D unclear. Germline V lookup: CDR1 MNHEY, CDR2 SMNVEV (reference sequence). Trimming stripped 3 bases from V and 4 bases from J, with 10 bases between. CDR3 length: 14 amino acids. The CDR3 region has the DNA TGTGCCAGCAGTTTTCTGGTAGGGTACAATGAGCAGTTCTTC. Protein: CASSFLVGYNEQFF.

The J gene is TRBJ2-1, the V gene TRBV10-2, with TRBD2 matching over 14 bases. Trimming removed 2 bases from V and 2 bases from J; junction bases left unmatched: 8. The CDR3 length is 19 residues. Looked up from germline, CDR1 is WSHSY and CDR2 is SAAADI. CDR3 sequence reads: CASSETGLAGVNPYNEQFF. The CDR3 region has the DNA TGCGCCAGCAGTGAGACGGGACTAGCGGGAGTAAACCCCTACAATGAGCAGTTCTTC.

The rearrangement uses TRBV11-2 and TRBJ2-5; perhaps TRBD2 as D (6 bases). V was shortened by 5 bases and J by 9 bases, with 22 bases between the two germline ends. The CDR3 extends over 15 amino acids. Per germline, CDR1 SGHAT and CDR2 FQNNGV. CDR3 protein: CASSLRGFGGASQYF. As DNA, the CDR3 is TGTGCCAGCAGCCTGCGGGGCTTCGGGGGAGCGTCCCAGTACTTC.

The chain couples TRBV5-6 to TRBJ2-7; TRBD1 agrees at 10 bases. J gave up 2 bases and V 4 bases, and 3 bases lay outside the gene matches. CDR3 length equals 14 residues. The germline gives CDR1 SGHDT, CDR2 YYEEEE. CDR3 DNA sequence: TGTGCCAGCAGCACCGGGACAGGGGCCTACGAGCAGTACTTC. Translated: CASSTGTGAYEQYF.

This clone was seen a handful of times. The V and J genes are TRBV11-2 and TRBJ2-7; the match to TRBD1 covers 9 bases. The CDR3 totals 16 residues. The junction had 5 bases not matched to a gene; V was cut back by 0 bases and J by 2 bases. Germline-derived CDR1 and CDR2 are SGHAT and FQNNGV. In DNA form, the CDR3 reads TGTGCCAGCAGCTTAGATCTGGGACAGGGAACCTACGAGCAGTACTTC. This sequence encodes CASSLDLGQGTYEQYF.

V is TRBV7-2 and J is TRBJ1-4; D is unclear. The CDR3 length is 17 residues. Trimming cost V 1 base and J 4 bases, with 16 bases left between them. Germline CDR1 reads SGHTA; CDR2 reads FQGNSA. The chain's CDR3 is CASSLVGRRPLNEKLFF. CDR3 DNA: TGTGCCAGCAGCTTAGTGGGAAGGAGGCCCCTTAATGAAAAACTGTTTTTT.

This chain joins TRBV2 and TRBJ2-7; D unclear. With 4 bases removed from V and 5 bases from J, the gap between germline ends came to 18 bases. The CDR3 has 15 amino acids. Germline CDR1 is SNHLY and CDR2 is FYNNEI. CDR3 residues: CASSVRLGSRNEQYF. The DNA for the CDR3 is TGTGCCAGCAGTGTAAGACTTGGCAGTAGAAACGAGCAGTACTTC.

This clone was found a few times. This chain uses TRBV27 with TRBJ2-1; 7 bases align to TRBD1. Per germline, CDR1 MNHEY and CDR2 SMNVEV (reference sequence). V shed 5 bases and J 3 bases; nucleotides not matched to a gene: 10. The CDR3 has 16 residues. CDR3 sequence: CASSSLQGLRYNEQFF. The CDR3 DNA is TGTGCCAGCAGTAGCCTACAGGGGCTTCGCTACAATGAGCAGTTCTTC.

In nucleotides, the CDR3 is TGTGCCATCAGTTACGACAAGGGGGCGCGCGGCTACACCTTC. Translation gives CAISYDKGARGYTF. The rearrangement links TRBV10-3 to TRBJ1-2; TRBD1 aligns across 7 bases. Losses at the gene ends were 5 bases for V and 8 bases for J; bases not matched to a gene: 11. From germline, CDR1 is ENHRY and CDR2 SYGVKD. The CDR3 is 14 residues long.

The chain carries TRBV7-9 and TRBJ1-1, with D possibly TRBD1 on 5 matching bases. V lost 4 bases and J 5 bases, leaving 8 bases between the germline ends. Germline CDR1 SEHNR, CDR2 FQNEAQ (reference sequence). The CDR3 runs 12 residues. The CDR3 DNA follows: TGTGCCAGCAGCTGGACACAGACTGAAGCTTTCTTT. It codes for CASSWTQTEAFF.

The chain carries TRBV30 and TRBJ2-1, with D uncertain. Germline V gene lookup returns CDR1 GTSNPN and CDR2 SVGIG (reference sequence). Trimming left V 4 bases short and J 8 bases short, with 21 bases between. The CDR3 covers 15 residues. The CDR3 sequence is CAWIHPGLFGDEQFF. The CDR3 nucleotides are TGTGCCTGGATCCACCCCGGGCTGTTCGGCGATGAGCAGTTCTTC.